This T cell receptor (beta chain) derives from a study of cytomegalovirus exposure and HLA in healthy donors. Study-wide results and limits: V- and J-gene trimming of TCR beta was linked (in a later analysis) to a missense DCLRE1C variant.

Turning to this clone: Its target is unknown.

The PCR used 60 Vbeta and 13 Jbeta primers. This table comes from immunoSEQ multiplex PCR, and its TCRdb copy is limited to in-frame clones, with some not included. The sample includes under 70,000 clones. This CDR3 is 13 amino acids long. V dropped 3 bases and J dropped 10 bases, with 18 bases sitting between them. Germline CDR1 GTSNPN, CDR2 SVGIG (reference sequence). The sample consisted of PBMCs. This chain connects TRBV30 to TRBJ1-1; D is unclear. This sequence originates from a man over 45 in good health and CMV-seropositive. Written as DNA, the CDR3 is TGTGCCTGGAGCCCCTCCCAAGGGAGTGGAGCTTTCTTT. It specifies CAWSPSQGSGAFF.